This T cell receptor beta chain was identified in a study of T cell responses to AZD1222 COVID-19 vaccine. General study findings and limits: Researchers report vaccine-associated CD4 TCRs spanning spike, with dominance at 160-218 and 743-854. After the peak T cell response, and only then, were repertoires sampled.

A word on this clone: The antigen is unknown.

Generated by immunoSEQ multiplex PCR, the TCRdb table keeps only in-frame clones and is missing some. The sample records more than 140,000 clones, 88% being singletons. The CDR3 runs to 15 residues. The V gene end was trimmed by 4 bases and the J gene end by 2 bases; junction bases not matched to a gene: 4. In germline, CDR1 is SGDLS, CDR2 YYNGEE. The V call is TRBV9, the J call TRBJ2-1, with TRBD2 matching 9 bases. The starting material was peripheral blood, obtained on day 0 of AZD1222 vaccination. This receptor was identified in an adult in good health. DNA for the CDR3: TGTGCCAGCAGCCCTCGACTAGCGGCCTACAATGAGCAGTTCTTC. It encodes CASSPRLAAYNEQFF.